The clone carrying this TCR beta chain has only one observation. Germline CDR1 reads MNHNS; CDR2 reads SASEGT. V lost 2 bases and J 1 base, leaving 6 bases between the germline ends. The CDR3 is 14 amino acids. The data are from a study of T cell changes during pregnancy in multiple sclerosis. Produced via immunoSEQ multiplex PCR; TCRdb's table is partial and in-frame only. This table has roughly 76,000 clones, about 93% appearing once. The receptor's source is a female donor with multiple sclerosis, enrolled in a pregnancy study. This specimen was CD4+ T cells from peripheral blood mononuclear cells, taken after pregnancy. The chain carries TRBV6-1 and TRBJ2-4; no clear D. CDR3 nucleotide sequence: TGTGCCAGCAGTGAATTTGCGGCCAAAAACATTCAGTACTTC. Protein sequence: CASSEFAAKNIQYF.